The rows below give T cell receptor beta chains drawn from one sample of a study of human T cells and chemical hapten exposure. TCRdb used MiXCR to reprocess the RACE reads, holding one entry per CDR3 protein. The table lists about 250,000 distinct CDR3 sequences, around 7.3% of them singletons. The specimen comprised whole blood, sampled in connection with sensitization to the hapten diphenylcyclopropenone (DPC). The receptors were gathered from a man younger than 35 with alopecia areata. Some clones in this sample may be carry-over from other donors' samples. The CDR3 runs from the conserved cysteine through the conserved F or W. D genes are given only for firm matches. A clone size is listed for some rows: how often the clone was seen (once, few, many), or a class if it is expanded.

d_call: -; clone_size: -; v_call: TRBV4-1; cdr3_length: 15; j_call: TRBJ1-1; cdr3_aa: CASSQEPGENTEAFF; cdr3_nt: TGCGCCAGCAGCCAAGAGCCAGGGGAGAACACTGAAGCTTTCTTT
d_call: TRBD2; clone_size: many; v_call: TRBV7-9; cdr3_length: 16; j_call: TRBJ2-3; cdr3_aa: CASSPMVLAEADTQYF; cdr3_nt: TGTGCCAGCAGCCCAATGGTACTAGCGGAGGCAGATACGCAGTATTTT
d_call: TRBD1; clone_size: -; v_call: TRBV9; cdr3_length: 18; j_call: TRBJ2-2; cdr3_aa: CASSVVGQGDPNTGELFF; cdr3_nt: TGTGCCAGCAGCGTAGTTGGACAGGGAGATCCGAACACCGGGGAGCTGTTTTTT
d_call: TRBD1; clone_size: -; v_call: TRBV5-1; cdr3_length: 15; j_call: TRBJ2-5; cdr3_aa: CASSLGDRVQETQYF; cdr3_nt: TGCGCCAGCAGCTTGGGCGACAGGGTACAAGAGACCCAGTACTTC
d_call: -; clone_size: -; v_call: TRBV6-5; cdr3_length: 12; j_call: TRBJ1-6; cdr3_aa: CHPPVPNSPLHF; cdr3_nt: TGCCACCCACCGGTTCCCAATTCACCCCTCCACTTT
d_call: -; clone_size: few; v_call: TRBV7-2; cdr3_length: 13; j_call: TRBJ1-2; cdr3_aa: CASSFSSAGGYTF; cdr3_nt: TGTGCCAGCAGCTTCAGCTCGGCGGGTGGCTACACCTTC
d_call: TRBD2; clone_size: -; v_call: TRBV7-2; cdr3_length: 17; j_call: TRBJ2-5; cdr3_aa: CASSPLYGGGREETQYF; cdr3_nt: TGTGCCAGCAGCCCTTTGTACGGGGGCGGGAGGGAGGAGACCCAGTACTTC
d_call: -; clone_size: many; v_call: TRBV9; cdr3_length: 16; j_call: TRBJ1-2; cdr3_aa: CASSSEPLINRAGYTF; cdr3_nt: TGTGCCAGCAGCTCCGAGCCGTTAATTAACAGGGCTGGCTACACCTTC
d_call: -; clone_size: many; v_call: TRBV5-1; cdr3_length: 13; j_call: TRBJ1-1; cdr3_aa: CASSLSGYAEAFF; cdr3_nt: TGCGCCAGCAGCTTGTCAGGGTACGCTGAAGCTTTCTTT
d_call: TRBD1; clone_size: -; v_call: TRBV11-2; cdr3_length: 14; j_call: TRBJ1-2; cdr3_aa: CASSRDRGHYGYTF; cdr3_nt: TGTGCCAGCAGCCGGGACAGGGGCCACTATGGCTACACCTTC
d_call: -; clone_size: many; v_call: TRBV25-1; cdr3_length: 12; j_call: TRBJ1-1; cdr3_aa: CAVALGGTEAFF; cdr3_nt: TGTGCCGTGGCGCTGGGTGGCACTGAAGCTTTCTTT
d_call: -; clone_size: -; v_call: TRBV20-1; cdr3_length: 13; j_call: TRBJ2-7; cdr3_aa: CSALKTPSYEQYF; cdr3_nt: TGCAGTGCCCTAAAGACTCCCTCCTACGAGCAGTACTTC
d_call: TRBD1; clone_size: many; v_call: TRBV20-1; cdr3_length: 12; j_call: TRBJ1-4; cdr3_aa: CSATGGQEKLFF; cdr3_nt: TGCAGTGCTACAGGGGGCCAAGAAAAACTGTTTTTT
d_call: -; clone_size: few; v_call: TRBV7-9; cdr3_length: 14; j_call: TRBJ1-4; cdr3_aa: CASSPWGRNEKLFF; cdr3_nt: TGTGCCAGCAGCCCCTGGGGGCGTAATGAAAAACTGTTTTTT
d_call: TRBD2; clone_size: few; v_call: TRBV7-8; cdr3_length: 18; j_call: TRBJ2-5; cdr3_aa: CASSPARLAKTLQETQYF; cdr3_nt: TGTGCCAGCAGCCCCGCCCGACTAGCCAAAACCCTCCAAGAGACCCAGTACTTC
d_call: -; clone_size: -; v_call: TRBV20-1; cdr3_length: 13; j_call: TRBJ1-5; cdr3_aa: CSASTRTSQPQHF; cdr3_nt: TGCAGTGCAAGTACTCGGACGAGTCAGCCCCAGCATTTT
d_call: TRBD1; clone_size: many; v_call: TRBV29-1; cdr3_length: 14; j_call: TRBJ1-5; cdr3_aa: CSVVGDRPNQPQHF; cdr3_nt: TGCAGCGTTGTCGGGGACAGGCCGAATCAGCCCCAGCATTTT
d_call: -; clone_size: few; v_call: TRBV7-3; cdr3_length: 15; j_call: TRBJ2-3; cdr3_aa: CASSLNDVDTDTQYF; cdr3_nt: TGTGCCAGCAGCTTAAATGATGTGGACACAGATACGCAGTATTTT
d_call: -; clone_size: many; v_call: TRBV12-3/TRBV12-4; cdr3_length: 14; j_call: TRBJ1-6; cdr3_aa: CASSWTVYNSPLHF; cdr3_nt: TGTGCCAGCAGTTGGACAGTTTATAATTCACCCCTCCACTTT
d_call: -; clone_size: many; v_call: TRBV7-2; cdr3_length: 15; j_call: TRBJ1-5; cdr3_aa: CASSLESSGYQPQHF; cdr3_nt: TGTGCCAGCAGCTTAGAGTCGTCTGGGTACCAGCCCCAGCATTTT
d_call: -; clone_size: few; v_call: TRBV28; cdr3_length: 14; j_call: TRBJ1-1; cdr3_aa: CASRLAGMNTEAFF; cdr3_nt: TGTGCCAGCAGGTTGGCCGGAATGAACACTGAAGCTTTCTTT
d_call: -; clone_size: -; v_call: TRBV5-1; cdr3_length: 19; j_call: TRBJ2-2; cdr3_aa: CASSSTYEGVRSNTGELFF; cdr3_nt: TGCGCCAGCAGCTCGACCTATGAGGGGGTCCGCTCGAACACCGGGGAGCTGTTTTTT
d_call: TRBD1; clone_size: few; v_call: TRBV6-2/TRBV6-3; cdr3_length: 14; j_call: TRBJ2-3; cdr3_aa: CATLRDRGTDTQYF; cdr3_nt: TGTGCCACTCTCCGGGACAGGGGCACAGATACGCAGTATTTT
d_call: TRBD1; clone_size: many; v_call: TRBV7-3; cdr3_length: 15; j_call: TRBJ1-6; cdr3_aa: CASSPGAGGRSPLHF; cdr3_nt: TGTGCCAGCAGCCCAGGGGCAGGGGGTCGGTCACCCCTCCACTTT
d_call: TRBD2; clone_size: -; v_call: TRBV10-3; cdr3_length: 17; j_call: TRBJ2-2; cdr3_aa: CAISEERGAANTGELFF; cdr3_nt: TGTGCCATCAGTGAGGAGCGGGGAGCCGCGAACACCGGGGAGCTGTTTTTT
d_call: TRBD1; clone_size: -; v_call: TRBV7-2; cdr3_length: 14; j_call: TRBJ1-6; cdr3_aa: CASSSTGNNSPLHF; cdr3_nt: TGTGCCAGCAGCTCGACAGGGAATAATTCACCCCTCCACTTT
d_call: TRBD2; clone_size: -; v_call: TRBV5-4; cdr3_length: 18; j_call: TRBJ2-3; cdr3_aa: CASSLKGLASRDTDTQYF; cdr3_nt: TGTGCCAGCAGCTTGAAGGGACTAGCCTCTCGCGACACAGATACGCAGTATTTT
d_call: -; clone_size: once; v_call: TRBV19; cdr3_length: 15; j_call: TRBJ2-3; cdr3_aa: CASSLLEPLSDTQYF; cdr3_nt: TGTGCCAGTAGTCTCCTCGAGCCCCTGTCAGATACGCAGTATTTT
d_call: -; clone_size: -; v_call: TRBV7-2; cdr3_length: 13; j_call: TRBJ1-4; cdr3_aa: CASSLASAEKLFF; cdr3_nt: TGTGCCAGCAGCTTAGCCAGCGCTGAAAAACTGTTTTTT
d_call: -; clone_size: few; v_call: TRBV12-3/TRBV12-4; cdr3_length: 13; j_call: TRBJ1-1; cdr3_aa: CASGIRVGTEAFF; cdr3_nt: TGTGCCAGCGGAATCAGGGTCGGCACTGAAGCTTTCTTT
d_call: -; clone_size: -; v_call: TRBV24-1; cdr3_length: 16; j_call: TRBJ1-5; cdr3_aa: CATSDSRSYSNQPQHF; cdr3_nt: TGTGCCACCAGTGACTCCAGGTCATATAGCAATCAGCCCCAGCATTTT
d_call: -; clone_size: -; v_call: TRBV4-3; cdr3_length: 15; j_call: TRBJ1-4; cdr3_aa: CASSQDRQGSEKLFF; cdr3_nt: TGCGCCAGCAGCCAAGACCGGCAGGGAAGTGAAAAACTGTTTTTT
d_call: -; clone_size: -; v_call: TRBV14; cdr3_length: 12; j_call: TRBJ1-3; cdr3_aa: CASSQGLGTIYF; cdr3_nt: TGTGCCAGCAGCCAAGGTCTCGGCACCATATATTTT
d_call: -; clone_size: -; v_call: TRBV6-2/TRBV6-3; cdr3_length: 16; j_call: TRBJ1-4; cdr3_aa: CASTNRAGRNNEKLFF; cdr3_nt: TGTGCCAGCACCAACAGGGCAGGACGGAATAATGAAAAACTGTTTTTT
d_call: TRBD1; clone_size: few; v_call: TRBV7-9; cdr3_length: 18; j_call: TRBJ1-4; cdr3_aa: CASSSGDRGEATNEKLFF; cdr3_nt: TGTGCCAGCAGCTCAGGGGACAGGGGGGAAGCAACTAATGAAAAACTGTTTTTT
d_call: -; clone_size: -; v_call: TRBV6-2/TRBV6-3; cdr3_length: 16; j_call: TRBJ1-1; cdr3_aa: CASGQGGRGKNTEAFF; cdr3_nt: TGTGCCAGCGGCCAGGGAGGGAGAGGGAAGAACACTGAAGCTTTCTTT
d_call: -; clone_size: -; v_call: TRBV14; cdr3_length: 13; j_call: TRBJ2-5; cdr3_aa: CASRATGGETQYF; cdr3_nt: TGTGCCAGCAGAGCGACAGGAGGGGAGACCCAGTACTTC
d_call: TRBD2; clone_size: -; v_call: TRBV7-2; cdr3_length: 18; j_call: TRBJ2-1; cdr3_aa: CASSLISASGETYNEQFF; cdr3_nt: TGTGCCAGCAGCTTAATATCGGCTAGCGGGGAAACCTACAATGAGCAGTTCTTC
d_call: -; clone_size: many; v_call: TRBV28; cdr3_length: 15; j_call: TRBJ1-2; cdr3_aa: CASSFTGNGGYGYTF; cdr3_nt: TGTGCCAGCAGTTTTACAGGGAATGGCGGCTATGGCTACACCTTC
d_call: -; clone_size: many; v_call: TRBV7-2; cdr3_length: 14; j_call: TRBJ1-3; cdr3_aa: CASSLREAGNTIYF; cdr3_nt: TGTGCCAGCAGTCTCAGGGAGGCTGGAAACACCATATATTTT
d_call: -; clone_size: few; v_call: TRBV20-1; cdr3_length: 14; j_call: TRBJ1-2; cdr3_aa: CSARDLERYYGYTF; cdr3_nt: TGCAGTGCTAGAGACCTAGAGAGATACTATGGCTACACCTTC
d_call: TRBD1; clone_size: few; v_call: TRBV20-1; cdr3_length: 16; j_call: TRBJ2-3; cdr3_aa: CSAREWDRGSTDTQYF; cdr3_nt: TGCAGTGCTAGAGAGTGGGACAGGGGTAGCACAGATACGCAGTATTTT
d_call: -; clone_size: few; v_call: TRBV10-3; cdr3_length: 16; j_call: TRBJ1-1; cdr3_aa: CAISESLEGANTEAFF; cdr3_nt: TGTGCCATCAGTGAGTCGTTGGAAGGCGCGAACACTGAAGCTTTCTTT
d_call: -; clone_size: few; v_call: TRBV6-2/TRBV6-3; cdr3_length: 14; j_call: TRBJ2-3; cdr3_aa: CASTNGGGPDTQYF; cdr3_nt: TGTGCCAGCACTAACGGGGGAGGTCCCGATACGCAGTATTTT
d_call: -; clone_size: many; v_call: TRBV12-3/TRBV12-4; cdr3_length: 12; j_call: TRBJ1-2; cdr3_aa: CATREGPRGYTF; cdr3_nt: TGTGCCACCCGTGAGGGGCCTCGAGGCTACACCTTC
d_call: -; clone_size: once; v_call: TRBV3-1; cdr3_length: 15; j_call: TRBJ2-2; cdr3_aa: CASSQGGLYTGELFF; cdr3_nt: TGTGCCAGCAGCCAAGGTGGCTTGTACACCGGGGAGCTGTTTTTT
d_call: -; clone_size: -; v_call: TRBV10-2; cdr3_length: 10; j_call: TRBJ2-5; cdr3_aa: CASSESKQYF; cdr3_nt: TGCGCCAGCAGTGAGTCGAAACAGTACTTC
d_call: TRBD2; clone_size: few; v_call: TRBV15; cdr3_length: 19; j_call: TRBJ2-7; cdr3_aa: CATSRDRGASGGFTYEQYF; cdr3_nt: TGTGCCACCAGCAGAGACCGAGGGGCTAGCGGGGGCTTCACCTACGAGCAGTACTTC
d_call: TRBD1; clone_size: -; v_call: TRBV18; cdr3_length: 15; j_call: TRBJ1-1; cdr3_aa: CASSPRDSHGTEAFF; cdr3_nt: TGTGCCAGCTCACCCCGGGACAGTCACGGCACTGAAGCTTTCTTT
d_call: -; clone_size: few; v_call: TRBV7-9; cdr3_length: 13; j_call: TRBJ1-1; cdr3_aa: CASSLDFGFEAFF; cdr3_nt: TGTGCCAGCAGCTTAGATTTTGGTTTCGAAGCTTTCTTT
d_call: -; clone_size: -; v_call: TRBV15; cdr3_length: 15; j_call: TRBJ2-5; cdr3_aa: CATSRVQVYQETQYF; cdr3_nt: TGTGCCACCAGCAGAGTGCAGGTCTACCAAGAGACCCAGTACTTC
d_call: -; clone_size: many; v_call: TRBV4-1; cdr3_length: 13; j_call: TRBJ1-5; cdr3_aa: CASSQGPREPQHF; cdr3_nt: TGCGCCAGCAGCCAAGGGCCCCGGGAGCCCCAGCATTTT
d_call: -; clone_size: few; v_call: TRBV6-5; cdr3_length: 13; j_call: TRBJ1-5; cdr3_aa: CASSGTDHQPQHF; cdr3_nt: TGTGCCAGCAGCGGGACCGACCATCAGCCCCAGCATTTT
d_call: -; clone_size: -; v_call: TRBV25-1; cdr3_length: 13; j_call: TRBJ2-5; cdr3_aa: CASSPPGEKTQYF; cdr3_nt: TGTGCCAGCAGCCCTCCAGGGGAGAAGACCCAGTACTTC
d_call: TRBD1; clone_size: few; v_call: TRBV5-1; cdr3_length: 16; j_call: TRBJ2-6; cdr3_aa: CASSGQGRSGANVLTF; cdr3_nt: TGCGCCAGCAGTGGACAGGGCCGTTCTGGGGCCAACGTCCTGACTTTC
d_call: -; clone_size: -; v_call: TRBV12-3/TRBV12-4; cdr3_length: 11; j_call: TRBJ1-6; cdr3_aa: CASTPGQGLHF; cdr3_nt: TGTGCCAGCACCCCAGGACAAGGGCTCCACTTT
d_call: -; clone_size: -; v_call: TRBV12-3/TRBV12-4; cdr3_length: 17; j_call: TRBJ1-3; cdr3_aa: CASRPLWQTLSGNTIYF; cdr3_nt: TGTGCCAGCAGGCCTCTCTGGCAAACCCTCTCTGGAAACACCATATATTTT